Listed here is a single TCR beta chain. These data are taken from a study of blood T cell repertoires in COVID-19. Sequencing used immunoSEQ multiplex PCR; TCRdb keeps in-frame clones, though not all of them. The sample has approximately 190,000 clones, approximately 84% seen once; the top ten hold less than 6.5%. Germline CDR1 SNHLY, CDR2 FYNNEI. After removal of 8 bases from V and 4 bases from J, the junction contained 8 bases not matched to a gene. The CDR3 contains 13 residues. The sample comprised peripheral blood. The sequence came from a woman in her sixties or seventies with active or convalescent COVID-19. V gene TRBV2 combines with J gene TRBJ2-7; TRBD2 matches 7 bases. This CDR3 reads CASSLRGDYEQYF. The DNA of the CDR3 is TGTGCCAGCTCTCTTCGGGGGGATTACGAGCAGTACTTC.